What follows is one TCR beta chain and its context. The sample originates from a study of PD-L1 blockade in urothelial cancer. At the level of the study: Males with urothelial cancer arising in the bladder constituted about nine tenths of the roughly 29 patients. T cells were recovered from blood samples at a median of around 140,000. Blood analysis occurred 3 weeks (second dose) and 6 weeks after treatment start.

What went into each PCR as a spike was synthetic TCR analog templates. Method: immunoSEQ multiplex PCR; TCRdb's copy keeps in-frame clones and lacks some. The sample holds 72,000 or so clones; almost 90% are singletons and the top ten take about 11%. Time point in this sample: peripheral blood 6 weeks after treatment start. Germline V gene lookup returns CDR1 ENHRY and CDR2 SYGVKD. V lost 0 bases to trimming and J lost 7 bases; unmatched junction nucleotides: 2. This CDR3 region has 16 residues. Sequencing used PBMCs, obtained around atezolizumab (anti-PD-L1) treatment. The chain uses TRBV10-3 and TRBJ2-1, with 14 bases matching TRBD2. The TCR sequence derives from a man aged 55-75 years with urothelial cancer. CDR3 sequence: CAISESGTSGSNEQFF. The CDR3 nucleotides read TGTGCCATCAGTGAGTCAGGGACTAGCGGGAGTAATGAGCAGTTCTTC.